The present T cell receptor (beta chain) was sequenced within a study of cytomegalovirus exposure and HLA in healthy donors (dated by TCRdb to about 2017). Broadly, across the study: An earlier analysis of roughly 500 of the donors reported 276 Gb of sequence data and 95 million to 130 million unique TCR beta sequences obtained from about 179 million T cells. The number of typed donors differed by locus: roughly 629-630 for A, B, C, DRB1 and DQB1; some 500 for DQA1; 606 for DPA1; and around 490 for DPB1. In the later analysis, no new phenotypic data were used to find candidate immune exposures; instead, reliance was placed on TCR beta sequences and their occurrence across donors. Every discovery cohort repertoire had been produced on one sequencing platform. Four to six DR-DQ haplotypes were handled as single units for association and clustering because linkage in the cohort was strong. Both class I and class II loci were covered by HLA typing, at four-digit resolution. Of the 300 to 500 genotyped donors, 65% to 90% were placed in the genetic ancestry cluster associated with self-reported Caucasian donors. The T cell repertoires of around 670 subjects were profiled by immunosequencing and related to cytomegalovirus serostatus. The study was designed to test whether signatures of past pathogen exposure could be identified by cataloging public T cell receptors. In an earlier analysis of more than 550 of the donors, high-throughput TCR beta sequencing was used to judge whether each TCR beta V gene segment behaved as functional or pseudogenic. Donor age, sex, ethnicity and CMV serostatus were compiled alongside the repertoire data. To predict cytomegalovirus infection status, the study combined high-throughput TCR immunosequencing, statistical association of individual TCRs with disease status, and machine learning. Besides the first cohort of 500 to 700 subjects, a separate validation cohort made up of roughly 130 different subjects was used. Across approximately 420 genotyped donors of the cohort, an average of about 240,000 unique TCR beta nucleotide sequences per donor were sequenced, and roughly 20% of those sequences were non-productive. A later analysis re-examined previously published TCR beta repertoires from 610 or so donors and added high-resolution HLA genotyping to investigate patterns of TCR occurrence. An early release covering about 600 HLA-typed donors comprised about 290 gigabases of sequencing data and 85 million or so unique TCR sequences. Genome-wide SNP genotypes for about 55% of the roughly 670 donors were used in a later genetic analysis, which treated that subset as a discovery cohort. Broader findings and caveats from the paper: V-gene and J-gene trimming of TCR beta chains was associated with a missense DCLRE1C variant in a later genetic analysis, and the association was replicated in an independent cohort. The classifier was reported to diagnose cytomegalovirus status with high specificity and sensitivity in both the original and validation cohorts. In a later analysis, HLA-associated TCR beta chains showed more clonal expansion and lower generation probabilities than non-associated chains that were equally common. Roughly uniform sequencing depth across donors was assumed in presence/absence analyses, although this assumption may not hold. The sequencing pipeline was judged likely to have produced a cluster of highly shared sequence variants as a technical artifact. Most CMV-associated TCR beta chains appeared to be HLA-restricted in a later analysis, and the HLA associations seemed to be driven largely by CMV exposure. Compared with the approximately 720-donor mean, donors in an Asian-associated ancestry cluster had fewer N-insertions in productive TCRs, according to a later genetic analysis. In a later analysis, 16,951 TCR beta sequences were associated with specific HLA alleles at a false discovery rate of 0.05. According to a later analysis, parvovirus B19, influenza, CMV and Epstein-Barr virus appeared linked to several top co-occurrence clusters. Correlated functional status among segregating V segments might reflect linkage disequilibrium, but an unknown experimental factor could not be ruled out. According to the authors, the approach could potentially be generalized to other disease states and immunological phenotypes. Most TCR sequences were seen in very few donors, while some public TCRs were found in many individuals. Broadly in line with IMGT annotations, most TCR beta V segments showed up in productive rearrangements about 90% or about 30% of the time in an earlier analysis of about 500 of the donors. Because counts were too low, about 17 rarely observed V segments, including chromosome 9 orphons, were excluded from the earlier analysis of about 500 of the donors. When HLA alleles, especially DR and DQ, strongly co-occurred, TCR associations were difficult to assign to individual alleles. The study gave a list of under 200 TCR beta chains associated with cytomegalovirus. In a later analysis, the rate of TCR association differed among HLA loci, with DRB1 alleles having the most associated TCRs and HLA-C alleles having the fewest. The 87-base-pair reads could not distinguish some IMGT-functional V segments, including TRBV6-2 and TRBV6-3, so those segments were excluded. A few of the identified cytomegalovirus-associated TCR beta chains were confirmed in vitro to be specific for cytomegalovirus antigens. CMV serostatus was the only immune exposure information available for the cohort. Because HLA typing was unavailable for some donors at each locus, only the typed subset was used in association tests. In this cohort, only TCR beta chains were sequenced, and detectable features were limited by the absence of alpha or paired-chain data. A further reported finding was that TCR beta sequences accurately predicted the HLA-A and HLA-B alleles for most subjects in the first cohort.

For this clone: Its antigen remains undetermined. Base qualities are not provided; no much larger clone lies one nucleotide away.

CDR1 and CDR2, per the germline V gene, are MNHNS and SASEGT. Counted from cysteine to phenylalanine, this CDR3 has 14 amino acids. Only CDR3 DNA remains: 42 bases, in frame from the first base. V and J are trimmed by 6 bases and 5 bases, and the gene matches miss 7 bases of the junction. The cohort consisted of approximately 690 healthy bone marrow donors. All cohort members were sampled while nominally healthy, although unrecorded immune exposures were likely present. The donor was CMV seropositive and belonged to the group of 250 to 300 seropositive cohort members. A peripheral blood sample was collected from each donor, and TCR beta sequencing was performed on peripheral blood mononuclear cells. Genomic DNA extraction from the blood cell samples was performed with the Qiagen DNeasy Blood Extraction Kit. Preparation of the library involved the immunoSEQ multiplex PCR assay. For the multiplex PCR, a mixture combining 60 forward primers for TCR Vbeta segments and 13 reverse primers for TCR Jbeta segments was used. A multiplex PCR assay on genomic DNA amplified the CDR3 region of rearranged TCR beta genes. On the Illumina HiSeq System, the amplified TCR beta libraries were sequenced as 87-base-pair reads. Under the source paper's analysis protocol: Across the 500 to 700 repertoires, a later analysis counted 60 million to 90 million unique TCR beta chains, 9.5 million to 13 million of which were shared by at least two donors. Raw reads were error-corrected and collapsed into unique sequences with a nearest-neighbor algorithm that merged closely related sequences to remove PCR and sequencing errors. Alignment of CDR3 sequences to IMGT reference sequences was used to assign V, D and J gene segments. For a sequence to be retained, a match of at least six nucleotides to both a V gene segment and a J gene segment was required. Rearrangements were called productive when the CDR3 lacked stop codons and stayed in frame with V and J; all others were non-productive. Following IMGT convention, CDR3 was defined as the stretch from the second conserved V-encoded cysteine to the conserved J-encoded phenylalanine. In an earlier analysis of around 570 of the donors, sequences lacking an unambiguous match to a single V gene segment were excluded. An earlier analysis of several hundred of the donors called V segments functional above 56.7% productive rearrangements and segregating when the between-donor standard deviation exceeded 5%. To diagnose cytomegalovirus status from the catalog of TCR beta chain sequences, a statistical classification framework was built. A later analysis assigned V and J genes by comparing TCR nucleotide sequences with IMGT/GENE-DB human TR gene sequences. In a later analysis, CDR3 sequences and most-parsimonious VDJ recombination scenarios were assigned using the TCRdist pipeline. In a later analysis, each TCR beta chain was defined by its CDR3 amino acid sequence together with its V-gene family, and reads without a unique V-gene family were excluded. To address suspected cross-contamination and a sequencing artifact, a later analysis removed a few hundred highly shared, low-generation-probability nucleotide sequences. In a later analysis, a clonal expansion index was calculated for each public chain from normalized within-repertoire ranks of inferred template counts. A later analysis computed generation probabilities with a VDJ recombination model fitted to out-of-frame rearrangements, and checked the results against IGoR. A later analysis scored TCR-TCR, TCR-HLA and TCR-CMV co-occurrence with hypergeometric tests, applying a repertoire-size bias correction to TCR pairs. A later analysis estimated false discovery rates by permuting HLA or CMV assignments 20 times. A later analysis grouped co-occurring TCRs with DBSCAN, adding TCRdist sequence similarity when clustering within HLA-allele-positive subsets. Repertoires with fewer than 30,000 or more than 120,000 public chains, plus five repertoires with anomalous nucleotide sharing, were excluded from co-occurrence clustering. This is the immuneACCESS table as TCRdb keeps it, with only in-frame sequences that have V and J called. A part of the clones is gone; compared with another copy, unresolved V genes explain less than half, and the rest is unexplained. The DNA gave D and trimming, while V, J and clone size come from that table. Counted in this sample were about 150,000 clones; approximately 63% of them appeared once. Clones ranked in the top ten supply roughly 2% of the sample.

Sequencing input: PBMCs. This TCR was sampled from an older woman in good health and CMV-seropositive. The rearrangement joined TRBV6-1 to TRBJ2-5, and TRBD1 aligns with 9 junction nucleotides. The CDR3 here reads CASSIQGAWETQYF. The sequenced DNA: TGTGCCAGCAGCATACAGGGGGCATGGGAGACCCAGTACTTC.